This note documents a single T cell receptor beta chain sequence. The assay was immunoSEQ multiplex PCR, and TCRdb's table has in-frame clones only and misses some. In the table there are roughly 450,000 clones, less than 95% of which are singletons. This record belongs to a study of blood T cell repertoires in COVID-19. Across the study: Spain, Italy and the United States supplied samples that represented acute and convalescent COVID-19. T cells, B-cell-depleted T cells, or PBMCs provided the cDNA or gDNA that served as material.

Recovered participants had two consecutive negative NP/OP PCR tests, healthcare professional clearance, or symptom resolution. CDR1 is SQVTM, CDR2 ANQGSEA, per germline. V dropped 6 bases and J dropped 4; count of bases not matched to a gene: 13. The CDR3 extends over 15 amino acids. This sequence joins TRBV29-1 and TRBJ1-1, with 8 bases aligning to TRBD1. What was sequenced was PBMCs or T cells enriched from blood (not recorded which). The source is a young man who had recovered from COVID-19. CDR3 amino acids: CSVSLTGELSTEAFF. The CDR3 region has the DNA TGCAGCGTCTCACTGACAGGGGAGTTGAGCACTGAAGCTTTCTTT.